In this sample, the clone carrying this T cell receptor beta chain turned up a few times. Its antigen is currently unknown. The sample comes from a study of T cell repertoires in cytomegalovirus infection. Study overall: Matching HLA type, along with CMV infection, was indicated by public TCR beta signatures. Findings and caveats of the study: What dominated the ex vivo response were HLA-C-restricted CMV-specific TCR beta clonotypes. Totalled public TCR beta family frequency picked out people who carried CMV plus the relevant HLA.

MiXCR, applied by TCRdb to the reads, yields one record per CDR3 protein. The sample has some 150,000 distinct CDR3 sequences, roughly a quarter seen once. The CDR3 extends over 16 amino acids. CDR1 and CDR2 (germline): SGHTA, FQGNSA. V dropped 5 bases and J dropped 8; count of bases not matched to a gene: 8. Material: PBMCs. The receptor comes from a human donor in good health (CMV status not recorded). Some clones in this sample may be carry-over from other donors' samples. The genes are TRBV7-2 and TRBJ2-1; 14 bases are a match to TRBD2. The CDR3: CASSPQPGLAGDEQFF. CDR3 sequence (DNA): TGTGCCAGCAGCCCCCAACCGGGACTAGCGGGAGATGAGCAGTTCTTC.